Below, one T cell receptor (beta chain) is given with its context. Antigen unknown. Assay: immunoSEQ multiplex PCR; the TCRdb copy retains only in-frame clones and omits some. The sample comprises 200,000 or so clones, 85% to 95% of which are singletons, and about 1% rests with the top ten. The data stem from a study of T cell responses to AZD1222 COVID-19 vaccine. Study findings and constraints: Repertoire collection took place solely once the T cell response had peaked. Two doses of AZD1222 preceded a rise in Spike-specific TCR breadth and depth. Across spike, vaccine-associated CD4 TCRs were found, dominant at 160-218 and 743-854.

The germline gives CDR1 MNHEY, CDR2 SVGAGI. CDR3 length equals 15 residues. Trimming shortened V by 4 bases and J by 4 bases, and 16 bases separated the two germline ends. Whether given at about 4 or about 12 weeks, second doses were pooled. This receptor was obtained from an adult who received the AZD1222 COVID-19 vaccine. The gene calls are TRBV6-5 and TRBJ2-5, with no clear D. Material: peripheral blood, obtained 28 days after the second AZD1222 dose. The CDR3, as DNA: TGTGCCAGCAGTTCCTTGACAAGTCAGGCAGAGACCCAGTACTTC. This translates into CASSSLTSQAETQYF.